Shown below are 20 T cell receptor beta chains from a single sample sequenced in a study of OX40 agonist ivuxolimab in advanced cancers. Libraries were prepared by immunoSEQ multiplex PCR; TCRdb keeps only in-frame clonotypes and omits some of them. The table has about 150,000 clones, 94% seen once. The sample was CD4+ or CD8+ T cells sorted from blood, taken in a trial of the OX40 agonist ivuxolimab. Receptors originate from an adult with an advanced solid tumor such as melanoma, head and neck, liver or kidney cancer.

The CDR3 nucleotides are TGTGCCAGCAGTTTAGCCCCAGGGGCTTCCTACGAGCAGTACTTC. This sequence encodes CASSLAPGASYEQYF. The V gene is TRBV27, the J gene TRBJ2-7; tentatively, D is TRBD1 (6 bases). Germline-derived CDR1 and CDR2 are MNHEY and SMNVEV (reference sequence). The CDR3 is 15 residues long. The V end was cut by 2 bases, the J end by 1 base, with 12 bases between.

This chain uses TRBV5-1 with TRBJ2-1; D call uncertain. There are 12 residues in the CDR3. V was pared by 4 bases and J by 4 bases, with 6 bases between. Germline CDR1 reads SGHRS; CDR2 reads YFSETQ. CDR3 region: CASSPQYNEQFF. Written as DNA, the CDR3 is TGCGCCAGCAGCCCCCAATACAATGAGCAGTTCTTC.

V gene TRBV5-1 combines with J gene TRBJ2-3; a weak D match, TRBD2 (7 bases). Germline V lookup: CDR1 SGHRS, CDR2 YFSETQ. V lost 0 bases to trimming and J lost 0 bases, with 14 bases between them. The CDR3 totals 17 residues. The CDR3 DNA reads TGCGCCAGCAGCTTGGCCCGGGGGGCCCCTAGCACAGATACGCAGTATTTT. Encoded protein: CASSLARGAPSTDTQYF.

The V gene is TRBV5-1, the J gene TRBJ1-4, with TRBD1 matching over 8 bases. V lost 3 bases, J lost 4 bases, and 2 bases stayed unmatched. The CDR3 contains 14 residues. In germline, CDR1 is SGHRS, CDR2 YFSETQ. In nucleotides, the CDR3 is TGCGCCAGCAGCTCCGACAGGGGTAATGAAAAACTGTTTTTT. Its translation is CASSSDRGNEKLFF.

The V call is TRBV10-3, the J call TRBJ2-7; 8 bases map to TRBD1. This CDR3 spans 15 amino acids. V shed 2 bases and J 2 bases; nucleotides not matched to a gene: 5. Germline V gene data show CDR1 as ENHRY and CDR2 as SYGVKD. This CDR3 is CAISEPGQEAYEQYF. As DNA, the CDR3 is TGTGCCATCAGTGAGCCGGGACAGGAAGCCTACGAGCAGTACTTC.

The rearrangement uses TRBV30 and TRBJ1-5, with D possibly being TRBD1 (6 bases). Germline CDR1 is GTSNPN and CDR2 is SVGIG (reference sequence). The CDR3 sequence is 13 residues long. The V end was cut by 4 bases, the J end by 5 bases, with 12 bases between. CDR3 protein: CAWTLGGDQPQHF. The CDR3 DNA reads TGTGCCTGGACCCTAGGGGGGGATCAGCCCCAGCATTTT.

This sequence joins TRBV18 and TRBJ2-7; 7 bases are a match to TRBD1. The germline CDR1 and CDR2 sequences are KGHSH and LQKENI. The CDR3 is 13 residues long. With V trimmed by 6 bases and J by 5 bases, 7 bases remained unmatched. The CDR3 sequence: CASSGQVGNEQYF. The CDR3 coding sequence is TGTGCCAGCTCCGGACAGGTCGGCAACGAGCAGTACTTC. The complete variable domain, with remaining parts taken from reference TRBV18 and TRBJ2-7, reads NAGVMQNPRHLVRRRGQEARLRCSPMKGHSHVYWYRQLPEEGLKFMVYLQKENIIDESGMPKERFSAEFPKEGPSILRIQQVVRGDSAAYFCASSGQVGNEQYFGPGTRLTVT.

The rearrangement links TRBV10-3 to TRBJ1-5, with 7 bases identical to TRBD1. The ends lost 9 bases at V and 7 bases at J; junction bases unmatched: 9. This CDR3 region has 13 residues. Germline V gene lookup returns CDR1 ENHRY and CDR2 SYGVKD. The CDR3 nucleotides read TGTGCCATACAAGACAGGGAGGACCAGCCCCAGCATTTT. This sequence encodes CAIQDREDQPQHF.

The CDR3 loop reads CASRPGTGGSGANVLTF. The CDR3 DNA reads TGTGCCAGCAGGCCCGGGACAGGGGGCTCTGGGGCCAACGTCCTGACTTTC. V usage is TRBV28 and J usage is TRBJ2-6, with 11 bases lining up with TRBD1. J gave up 0 bases and V 6 bases, and 4 bases lay outside the gene matches. This CDR3 comprises 17 residues. The germline V gene encodes CDR1 MDHEN and CDR2 SYDVKM.

This chain joins TRBV6-5 and TRBJ1-1; a possible D gene is TRBD1 (5 bases). V lost 2 bases, J lost 0 bases, and 10 bases lay in between. The CDR3 has 15 amino acids. CDR1 and CDR2 (germline): MNHEY, SVGAGI. The CDR3 coding sequence is TGTGCCAGCAGTTACCCTTGGGGGATGAACACTGAAGCTTTCTTT. Its translation is CASSYPWGMNTEAFF.

The chain employs TRBV9 and TRBJ2-3; D uncertain. Trimming removed 3 bases from V and 7 bases from J, with 18 bases in between. The CDR3 loop spans 15 amino acids. Germline V gene sequence: CDR1 SGDLS, CDR2 YYNGEE. CDR3 sequence reads: CASSAVPGPKNTQYF. The CDR3 bases are TGTGCCAGCAGCGCGGTCCCTGGGCCGAAGAATACGCAGTATTTT.

With regard to this clone: Relative to the germline gene, one junction end is altered; a read error may explain this. Other DNA sequences in this sample translate to the same CDR3. This sequence joins TRBV5-6 and TRBJ2-1; a weak D match, TRBD2 (5 bases). Per the germline V gene, CDR1 is SGHDT and CDR2 is YYEEEE. The CDR3 is 13 residues long. CDR3 coding DNA: TGTGCCAGCAGCTTCCCCCCCGGGAATGAGCAATTCTTC. Translated, it gives CASSFPPGNEQFF.

J is TRBJ1-1 and V is TRBV6-5; D may be TRBD1 (6 bases). The germline V and J ends were trimmed by 6 bases and 5 bases, with 16 bases remaining between them. Germline loops: CDR1 MNHEY, CDR2 SVGAGI. The CDR3 is 14 amino acids. CDR3 region: CASRRASRGTEAFF. CDR3 in DNA: TGTGCCAGCAGACGGGCGTCGAGGGGGACTGAAGCTTTCTTT.

The chain couples TRBV19 to TRBJ1-1; D may be TRBD1 (5 bases). Germline-derived CDR1 and CDR2 are LNHDA and SQIVND (reference sequence). The CDR3 length is 17 residues. Trimming pared 7 bases from V and 1 base from J, leaving 22 bases between. The CDR3 bases are TGTGCCAGTACCCTATGGGGCCAGGGACGAGGGAACACTGAAGCTTTCTTT. Protein sequence: CASTLWGQGRGNTEAFF.

As DNA, the CDR3 is TGTGCCAGCAGCTCCCAGATCGAGCAGTACTTC. Translating gives CASSSQIEQYF. This chain joins TRBV5-4 and TRBJ2-7; D not certain. Deletions cut 3 bases from V and 6 bases from J, with 7 bases between. This CDR3 has 11 amino acids. The germline CDR1 and CDR2 sequences are SGHNT and YYREEE (reference sequence).

The CDR3 region is CASSPRTGNTEAFF. The CDR3 DNA reads TGTGCCAGCAGCCCCCGGACGGGGAACACTGAAGCTTTCTTT. V usage is TRBV9 and J usage is TRBJ1-1, with D unclear. The V end was cut by 4 bases, the J end by 1 base, with 11 bases between. The CDR3 is 14 amino acids. CDR1 is SGDLS and CDR2 is YYNGEE in the germline V gene.

This chain links TRBV2 with TRBJ2-3, with D tentatively TRBD2 (5 bases). Deletions cut 5 bases from V and 2 bases from J, with 14 bases between. CDR1 and CDR2 from the germline V gene are SNHLY and FYNNEI. CDR3 size: 15 residues. The CDR3: CASSPEGLLTDTQYF. The CDR3 bases are TGTGCCAGCAGTCCCGAGGGCCTCCTCACAGATACGCAGTATTTT. The full variable domain, rest sourced from reference TRBV2 and TRBJ2-3, is EPEVTQTPSHQVTQMGQEVILRCVPISNHLYFYWYRQILGQKVEFLVSFYNNEISEKSEIFDDQFSVERPDGSNFTLKIRSTKLEDSAMYFCASSPEGLLTDTQYFGPGTRLTVL.

This chain uses TRBV6-1 with TRBJ2-5, with 8 bases identical to TRBD1. The CDR3 runs to 13 residues. V trimming: 4 bases; J trimming: 5 bases; junction bases outside the gene matches: 3. The germline V gene has CDR1 MNHNS and CDR2 SASEGT. Here the CDR3 DNA reads TGTGCCAGCAGTGTTAACAGGGGGGAGACCCAGTACTTC. Its translation: CASSVNRGETQYF.

The chain recombines TRBV9 with TRBJ1-3; D is ambiguous. CDR1 is SGDLS and CDR2 is YYNGEE in the germline V gene. Trimming stripped 2 bases from V and 0 bases from J, with 9 bases between. The CDR3 is 15 residues long. CDR3 sequence reads: CASSVLAGSGNTIYF. The CDR3 region has the DNA TGTGCCAGCAGCGTGCTGGCAGGCTCTGGAAACACCATATATTTT.

This sequence joins TRBV6-1 and TRBJ2-7; 8 bases map to TRBD1. Germline CDR1 is MNHNS and CDR2 is SASEGT. CDR3 length: 13 amino acids. The V segment lost 8 bases and the J segment 3 bases; nucleotides outside the gene matches: 6. The CDR3 bases are TGTGCCAGCTTGGACAGGGTAAACTACGAGCAGTACTTC. It yields the protein CASLDRVNYEQYF.